A selection of T cell receptor beta chains follows, all from one sample in a study of CD8 T cell repertoires and HIV-1 epitope variants. Antigens for these TCRs are unknown. Generated by immunoSEQ multiplex PCR, the TCRdb table keeps only in-frame clones and is missing some. The sample includes about 4,600 clones, approximately 65% of them seen just once. The sequenced sample was cultured CD8+ T cells derived from PBMCs. The receptors come from a male donor with HIV. The CDR3 runs from the conserved cysteine through the conserved F or W. The order of the fields is V gene, J gene, D gene, clone size, CDR3 protein, CDR3 DNA. D genes are given only for firm matches. The listing skips clone size in some rows; elsewhere it reads once, few, many or a size class.

v_gene: TRBV7-9
j_gene: TRBJ2-5
d_gene: TRBD1
abundance: NA
CDR3aa: CASSRLEQGAQETQYF
CDR3nt: TGTGCCAGCAGCCGCCTTGAACAGGGGGCCCAAGAGACCCAGTACTTC

v_gene: TRBV10-1
j_gene: TRBJ2-1
d_gene: TRBD2
abundance: few
CDR3aa: CASSDPSGSNEQFF
CDR3nt: TGCGCCAGCAGTGATCCTAGCGGGAGCAATGAGCAGTTCTTC

v_gene: TRBV5-6
j_gene: TRBJ1-4
d_gene: TRBD1
abundance: few
CDR3aa: CASSLGLDRGQFF
CDR3nt: TGTGCCAGCAGCTTGGGTTTGGACAGGGGACAGTTTTTT

v_gene: TRBV4-2
j_gene: TRBJ1-2
d_gene: NA
abundance: NA
CDR3aa: CASSQVQAAYGYTF
CDR3nt: TGTGCCAGCAGCCAAGTACAGGCAGCCTATGGCTACACCTTC

v_gene: TRBV7-6
j_gene: TRBJ2-3
d_gene: NA
abundance: NA
CDR3aa: CASSLAGATDTQYF
CDR3nt: TGTGCCAGCAGCTTAGCGGGGGCGACAGATACGCAGTATTTT

v_gene: TRBV11-2
j_gene: TRBJ2-7
d_gene: NA
abundance: NA
CDR3aa: CASSSDVSAYEQYF
CDR3nt: TGTGCCAGCAGTTCAGATGTCTCGGCCTACGAGCAGTACTTC

v_gene: TRBV5-1
j_gene: TRBJ2-7
d_gene: TRBD1
abundance: NA
CDR3aa: CASSLDGDRGLGEQYF
CDR3nt: TGCGCCAGCAGCTTGGATGGGGACAGGGGGTTGGGCGAGCAGTACTTC

v_gene: TRBV9
j_gene: TRBJ2-3
d_gene: NA
abundance: NA
CDR3aa: CASSTPADTQYF
CDR3nt: TGTGCCAGCAGCACACCGGCAGATACGCAGTATTTT

v_gene: TRBV9
j_gene: TRBJ1-5
d_gene: NA
abundance: NA
CDR3aa: CASSDDDSNQPQHF
CDR3nt: TGTGCCAGCAGTGATGACGATAGCAATCAGCCCCAGCATTTT

v_gene: TRBV7-4
j_gene: TRBJ2-7
d_gene: TRBD1
abundance: few
CDR3aa: CASSLGQYLREQYF
CDR3nt: TGTGCCAGCAGCTTGGGACAGTACCTTCGTGAGCAGTACTTC

v_gene: TRBV13
j_gene: TRBJ2-1
d_gene: NA
abundance: NA
CDR3aa: CASSLGRQGRDNEQFF
CDR3nt: TGTGCCAGCAGCTTAGGCAGGCAGGGACGGGACAATGAGCAGTTCTTC

v_gene: TRBV6-5
j_gene: TRBJ1-1
d_gene: NA
abundance: NA
CDR3aa: CASSWTFALNTEAFF
CDR3nt: TGTGCCAGCAGTTGGACCTTCGCCTTGAACACTGAAGCTTTCTTT

v_gene: TRBV27
j_gene: TRBJ1-3
d_gene: NA
abundance: NA
CDR3aa: CASSLSGSSGNTIYF
CDR3nt: TGTGCCAGCAGTTTATCAGGGAGCTCTGGAAACACCATATATTTT

v_gene: TRBV2
j_gene: TRBJ2-1
d_gene: NA
abundance: NA
CDR3aa: CASSEGGASYNEQFF
CDR3nt: TGTGCCAGCAGTGAGGGGGGGGCCTCCTACAATGAGCAGTTCTTC

v_gene: TRBV4-3
j_gene: TRBJ1-4
d_gene: NA
abundance: NA
CDR3aa: CASSHSTATNEKLFF
CDR3nt: TGCGCCAGCAGCCACTCAACCGCAACTAATGAAAAACTGTTTTTT

v_gene: TRBV27
j_gene: TRBJ1-2
d_gene: NA
abundance: NA
CDR3aa: CASSLRGSYGYTF
CDR3nt: TGTGCCAGCAGTTTAAGGGGGTCCTATGGCTACACCTTC

v_gene: TRBV5-6
j_gene: TRBJ2-1
d_gene: TRBD1
abundance: NA
CDR3aa: CASSLVQGYNEQFF
CDR3nt: TGTGCCAGCAGCTTGGTACAGGGGTACAATGAGCAGTTCTTC

v_gene: TRBV10-2
j_gene: TRBJ2-1
d_gene: TRBD2
abundance: NA
CDR3aa: CASSEMRLAGEYRTDEQFF
CDR3nt: TGCGCCAGCAGTGAGATGAGACTAGCGGGAGAATACCGAACCGATGAGCAGTTCTTC